The present T cell receptor (beta chain) was sequenced within a study of CD8+CD57+ T cells in acquired aplastic anemia. To note about this clonotype: No antigen is known for it.

Points from the study as a whole: Patients and controls shared nearly 30 CD8+ CDR3 sequences, which appeared highly expressed in patients and within their immunodominant clones.

The template for TCR beta VDJ and CDR3 sequence profiling was genomic DNA. Each CDR3 protein gets one entry after TCRdb re-called the reads with MiXCR. The data hold about 210,000 distinct CDR3 sequences, with over 60% observed a single time. The CDR3 runs 16 residues. The V gene end was trimmed by 6 bases and the J gene end by 5 bases; junction bases not matched to a gene: 12. CDR1 and CDR2 from the germline V gene are LNHDA and SQIVND (reference sequence). This TCR was sampled from a human donor in good health. The sequenced material came from sorted CD4+, CD8+, or CD8+CD57+ T cells (not recorded which) from PBMCs. This sequence joins TRBV19 and TRBJ2-7, with 11 nucleotides matching TRBD1. Here the CDR3 DNA reads TGTGCCAGTAGCCTTACCGGGACAGGGGGACGGGACGAGCAGTACTTC. The encoded protein is CASSLTGTGGRDEQYF.